Only one count was recorded for the clone carrying this T cell receptor (beta chain). This sample is part of a study of blood T cell repertoires in COVID-19. Across the study: Samples taken during acute and convalescent COVID-19 were collected in the United States, Italy and Spain. T cells, B-cell-depleted T cells, or PBMCs supplied cDNA or gDNA.

CDR1 and CDR2 from the germline V gene are MNHNY and SVGAGI (reference sequence). Trimming cost V 0 bases and J 5 bases, with 8 bases left between them. This CDR3 spans 13 amino acids. Profiled with immunoSEQ multiplex PCR; TCRdb holds only in-frame clones, not every one. The sample comprises around 100,000 clones, almost 90% of which are singletons, and roughly 5% rests with the top ten. This receptor was identified in a human donor in a cohort sampled during active COVID-19. This chain links TRBV6-6 with TRBJ2-7; no definite D call. Material: peripheral blood. This CDR3 is CASSYSPGNEQYF. The DNA for the CDR3 is TGTGCCAGCAGTTACTCCCCCGGTAACGAGCAGTACTTC.